Listed below are T cell receptor beta chains from one sample, sequenced in a study of shared clonotypes between healthy human individuals. TCRdb keeps only in-frame clones here, not all; method: immunoSEQ multiplex PCR. The table lists a few hundred thousand clones, roughly 95% of them singletons, with 0.1% to 0.11% in the top ten. The sample taken for sequencing was naive CD8+ T cells sorted from blood. These receptors all come from a woman aged 30 to 39 in good health. CDR3s include the opening cysteine and the closing phenylalanine or tryptophan.

TRBV11-2 | CASSLIYYEQYF
TRBV4-1 | CASSHRENTGELFF
TRBV4-1 | CASSQDSGSYSYNEQFF
TRBV6-1 | CASSDLQGDTQYF
TRBV6-5 | CASSPGGVGPQHF
TRBV6-1 | CASSERTRGPSYGYTF
TRBV28 | CASSTGLTGNTEAFF
TRBV23-1 | CASSPPPGQGRLNEQFF
TRBV27 | CASSLGFAALKYEQYF
TRBV7-8 | CASSLEAASYEQYF
TRBV5-5 | CASGPARDRAYEQYF
TRBV14 | CASSQGTNSYEQYF
TRBV29-1 | CSVPVQGASANTEAFF
TRBV27 | CASRTPPREGTYEQYF
TRBV27 | CASSSRLNEQYF
TRBV27 | CASRGLVNTGELFF
TRBV7-9 | CASSSTSYEQYF
TRBV4-1 | CASSRSYLETGEQYF
TRBV7-9 | CASSKDRGQPQHF
TRBV5-6 | CASSLVPDTDTQYF
TRBV28 | CASSLPRDRVYNEQFF
TRBV7-6 | CASSLSARREQYF